This entry concerns a single T cell receptor (beta chain). What it binds is not known. The entry originates in a study of T cells in localized non-small cell lung cancer. Study-wide results and limits: Maximal T cell clonality occurred in uninvolved adjacent lung, with tumor ranking below it. Among the top 100 tumor clones, a median about 60 appeared in adjacent lung.

V lost 5 bases, J lost 1 base, and 16 bases lay in between. The CDR3 is 15 amino acids. Germline CDR1 is SGHRS and CDR2 is YFSETQ. The data were produced by immunoSEQ multiplex PCR, yet TCRdb's version contains in-frame clones alone and is incomplete. The table records over 2,500 clones, approximately 23% of them present only once. V and J are TRBV5-1 and TRBJ2-7; a possible D gene is TRBD2 (5 bases). The specimen was normal lung tissue next to the tumor, collected before any cancer treatment. This clonotype was obtained from a woman aged 35-70 years with stage I lung adenocarcinoma. CDR3 sequence: CASSFGEPGSYEQYF. CDR3 sequence (DNA): TGCGCCAGCAGTTTCGGGGAGCCCGGTTCCTACGAGCAGTACTTC.